This T cell receptor beta chain stems from a study of OX40 agonist ivuxolimab in advanced cancers. On the study more broadly: Dose-escalation patients had hepatocellular carcinoma, melanoma, renal cell or head and neck cancer. Partial responses were achieved by three patients, one with hepatocellular carcinoma and two with cutaneous melanoma.

Study results and caveats: Antigen targets of the expanded peripheral T cells went undetermined.

Germline V gene lookup returns CDR1 SGHAT and CDR2 FQNNGV. The J segment lost 3 bases and the V segment lost 5 bases, leaving 10 bases of the junction unmatched. CDR3 size: 15 residues. This clone was seen only once. No antigen is known for it. Method: immunoSEQ multiplex PCR; TCRdb's copy keeps in-frame clones and lacks some. This sample has roughly 46,000 clones, with around 90% found just once. Sequencing was performed on CD4+ or CD8+ T cells sorted from blood, taken in a trial of the OX40 agonist ivuxolimab. The rearrangement uses TRBV11-2 and TRBJ2-7; 7 bases line up with TRBD1. The TCR was taken from an adult with an advanced solid tumor such as melanoma, head and neck, liver or kidney cancer. The CDR3 region has the DNA TGTGCCAGCAGCCTCCGGGACAGAACCTACTACGAGCAGTACTTC. Amino acid sequence: CASSLRDRTYYEQYF.